The clone carrying this T cell receptor beta chain was seen more than once but under ten times. What it recognizes is unknown. The record originates from a study of CD8+CD57+ T cells in acquired aplastic anemia. On the study more broadly: DNA per sorted CD4+ or CD8+ sample ranged about 0.2 to 27.4 ug, averaging roughly 3.2 ug. Study-wide findings and caveats: Patients and controls shared over 25 CD8+ CDR3 sequences.

The CDR3 extends over 15 amino acids. CDR1 and CDR2 from the germline V gene are SGHDN and FVKESK. Genomic DNA, the template, was used for profiling of the TCR beta VDJ and CDR3. One entry per CDR3 protein, called by TCRdb with MiXCR from the reads. The sample carries tens of thousands of distinct CDR3 sequences, roughly 77% recorded once. This receptor was obtained from a human donor in good health, serving as a control. The sequenced sample consisted of sorted CD4+, CD8+, or CD8+CD57+ T cells (not recorded which) from PBMCs. The chain employs TRBV14 and TRBJ2-3, with D possibly being TRBD2 (5 bases). The J call may be in error: the DNA end matches TRBJ2-5 better. The CDR3 DNA reads as TGTGCCAGCAGCCAAGGTTCGGCGATAGCGGAGACCCAGTACTTC. Translated, it gives CASSQGSAIAETQYF.